This T cell receptor beta chain was sequenced during a study of patients and donors after allogeneic stem cell transplantation. TCRdb reprocessed the RT-PCR reads with MiXCR, giving one entry per CDR3 protein. Of a few hundred thousand distinct CDR3 sequences in the sample, 38% were seen once. The CDR3 length is 14 residues. Deletions cut 4 bases from V and 1 base from J, with 10 bases between. The germline V gene encodes CDR1 SNHLY and CDR2 FYNNEI. The sample taken for sequencing was blood, either unsorted or a sorted T cell fraction (not recorded which). The receptor was isolated from a human donor who was either an allogeneic HSCT recipient or a stem cell or donor lymphocyte infusion donor (not recorded which). It is not recorded whose cells these are; they may come from a transplant donor. The V and J genes are TRBV2 and TRBJ1-1; D gene uncertain. As DNA, the CDR3 is TGTGCCAGCAGTGCCACTACAGCGAACACTGAAGCTTTCTTT. It is translated as CASSATTANTEAFF.